Described below is a single TCR beta chain sequence and its context. This sample is part of a study of blood T cell repertoires in COVID-19. Study details: The United States, Italy and Spain were the sources of the acute and convalescent COVID-19 samples. Sample material is recorded as cDNA or gDNA derived from T cells, B-cell-depleted T cells, or PBMCs.

Per the original methods: Amplifying reference gene primers gave estimates of nucleated cell counts. Assay used: immunoSEQ multiplex PCR; TCRdb lists only in-frame clones, some missing. V, J and clone size are those of that table, while D and trimming were read from the DNA. Among roughly 250,000 clones listed, 75% to 90% were seen once. V lost 4 bases to trimming and J lost 0 bases; unmatched junction nucleotides: 5. This CDR3 has 17 residues. Germline CDR1 reads SGHTA; CDR2 reads FQGNSA. The chain carries TRBV7-2 and TRBJ2-2; 10 bases match TRBD2. The sequenced sample consisted of peripheral blood. This receptor was taken from a woman in her 40s with acute or convalescent COVID-19. The CDR3 bases are TGTGCCAGCAGCTCTTCCGGGACTAGCGCGAACACCGGGGAGCTGTTTTTT. Residues: CASSSSGTSANTGELFF.